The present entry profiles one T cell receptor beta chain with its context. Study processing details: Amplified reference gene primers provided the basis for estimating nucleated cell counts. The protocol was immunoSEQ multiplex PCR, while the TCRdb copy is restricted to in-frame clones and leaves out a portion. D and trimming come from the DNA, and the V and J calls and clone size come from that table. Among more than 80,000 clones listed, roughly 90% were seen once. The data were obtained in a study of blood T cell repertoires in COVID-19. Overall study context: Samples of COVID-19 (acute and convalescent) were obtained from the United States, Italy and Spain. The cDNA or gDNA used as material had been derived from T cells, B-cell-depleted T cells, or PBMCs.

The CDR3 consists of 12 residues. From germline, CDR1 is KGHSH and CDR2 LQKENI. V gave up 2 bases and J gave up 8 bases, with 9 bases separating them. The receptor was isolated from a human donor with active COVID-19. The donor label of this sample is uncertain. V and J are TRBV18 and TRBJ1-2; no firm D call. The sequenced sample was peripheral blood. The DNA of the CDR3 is TGTGCCAGCTCACCAGGCCAGATGGGCTACACCTTC. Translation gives CASSPGQMGYTF.